This T cell receptor beta chain was sequenced during a study of beta chain features in type 1 diabetes. Whole-study results and caveats: Within each of all four CD4+ subsets, Type 1 diabetes patients had TCRB CDR3s that were moderately but significantly shorter. Small HLA sub-analyses could not settle whether HLA shapes TCRB rearrangement. Naive, central memory and Treg TCRB repertoires seemed to resemble each other more closely in patients than they did in healthy donors.

Expressed TCRB transcripts were sequenced because the entire RNA isolate underwent reverse transcription. Sequencing of naive, central memory and regulatory T cell samples gave an average of about 3.7 million reads. TCRdb keeps only in-frame clones here, not all; method: immunoSEQ multiplex PCR. The table shows a few hundred thousand clones, with about a fifth occurring only once. This CDR3 is built from 13 residues. With 5 bases removed from V and 7 bases from J, the gap between germline ends came to 15 bases. CDR1 is SEHNR, CDR2 FQNEAQ, per germline (reference sequence). Note on this clone: Its specificity is unknown.

The sequence came from a woman aged 40 to 50 with type 1 diabetes. The chain has TRBV7-9 and TRBJ2-7; D might be TRBD2 (7 bases). The sample comprised naive CD4+ T cells from blood. CDR3 nucleotides: TGTGCCAGCAGCCCGATCGGGGGGCAGGAGCAGTACTTC. Encoded protein: CASSPIGGQEQYF.